The T cell receptor beta chain under discussion was sequenced for a study of CD8 T cells in Susac syndrome. RNA totalling roughly 0.5 to 1 ug underwent reverse transcription with random hexamers. In TCRdb, the immunoSEQ multiplex PCR reads were re-called with MiXCR into one record per CDR3 protein. The table includes 150,000 to 200,000 distinct CDR3 sequences, around 90% detected once. This CDR3 spans 16 amino acids. CDR1 is SQVTM and CDR2 is ANQGSEA in the germline V gene. V dropped 3 bases and J dropped 0; count of bases not matched to a gene: 9. Sequencing of TCR beta was carried out in blood CD8+ and CD4+ T cells.

The chain couples TRBV29-1 to TRBJ1-1, with TRBD1 matching 8 bases. The specimen sequenced was CD4+ T cells from PBMCs. This receptor was obtained from a human donor in good health. The CDR3 DNA follows: TGCAGCGTTGACCCGGGACAGGCTGTGATGAACACTGAAGCTTTCTTT. Translating it yields CSVDPGQAVMNTEAFF.